This entry features one TCR beta chain sequence. The clone's antigen remains unknown. These reads were obtained on an Illumina HiSeq 2000. The TCR beta cDNA libraries were made using 5'RACE template switching, a step that added both a universal primer site and unique molecular identifiers. cDNA synthesis was primed from the TCR beta constant segment and was followed by two successive PCR amplification steps. For the original study's pipeline: Reads were demultiplexed and grouped by UMI with MIGEC, and clonotypes were assembled and quantified with MiTCR. To exclude erroneous sequences, any TCR cDNA sequence not supported by at least two reads was discarded. The tcR package was used for downstream repertoire analysis, with clonotypes matched between fractions based on CDR3 nucleotide sequence plus V segment. VDJmatch was used to annotate antigen specificity against VDJdb, with one amino acid substitution allowed in CDR3. Reprocessed by TCRdb, the reads give a single entry per CDR3 protein sequence, without DNA. TCRdb, rather than the study authors, made the V and J calls. The sample's records list around 21,000 distinct CDR3 sequences. Of the sample, 58% falls within the top ten clones.

This sample is part of a study of T cells expressing NK-cell markers (dated by TCRdb to 2020 to 2021). For the wider study: About 8 donors provided sorted CD3+CD56+NKG2C+, CD3+CD56+NKG2C- and CD3+CD56-NKG2C+ T-cell subsets, whose TCR beta-chain repertoires were profiled. Among the eight sequenced donors, seven were HCMV-seropositive and one was HCMV-seronegative. All eight donors whose samples were sequenced were randomly selected healthy volunteers, three of them men and five women. Libraries were sequenced as 2 x 150 bp reads on Illumina HiSeq 2000/2500, MiSeq or NextSeq. The paper as a whole reports these results and caveats: Whether the expanded NKG2C-expressing T cell clones were specific for HCMV antigens was left unclear. In six donors, the dominant CD3+CD56+NKG2C+ clonotypes ranked among the top 10 CD8+ clonotypes, making up about 1.0-7.5% of CD8+ T cells. Those dominant clonotypes were again the most abundant among CD3+CD56-NKG2C+ cells in several donors, at about 25-60.1%.

To determine HCMV serostatus, a commercial ELISA kit was used to detect HCMV-specific IgG in serum. Peripheral blood mononuclear cells were isolated from blood by Ficoll density gradient centrifugation. CDR1 and CDR2 were assigned from the germline V gene as SGDLS and YYNGEE. There are 11 amino acids in the CDR3, from cysteine to phenylalanine inclusive. The coding DNA is unavailable. This TCR was sampled from a man aged 18-75 years in good health. Specimen: blood T cells: a sorted CD56 or NKG2C T cell subset, CD4+ or CD8+ T cells, or bulk PBMC T cells (not recorded which). The V gene is TRBV9 and the J gene is TRBJ1-2. The CDR3 loop reads CASAALGGYTF.